This TCR beta chain was captured in a study of identical twins. Study-level findings and limits: These conclusions were based on statistical analysis (cross-sectional, not following the same donors).

The CDR3 is made up of 15 amino acids. Germline trimming cut 2 bases from V and 8 bases from J; bases unmatched to any gene: 9. This clonotype was seen at least ten times. No antigen is known for it. TCRdb used MiXCR to reprocess the 5' RACE reads, holding one entry per CDR3 protein. The table records around 220,000 distinct CDR3 sequences, about 11% of them present only once. The V and J genes are TRBV12-3 or TRBV12-4 and TRBJ2-3; TRBD2 matches at 8 bases. Specimen: memory T cells sorted from blood. This receptor was obtained from a man aged 50 or older in good health. CDR3 nucleotides: TGTGCCAGCAGTTTACACGGGGGGGCCCTCGGTACGCAGTATTTT. Translation: CASSLHGGALGTQYF.